One and the same sample provided the 26 T cell receptor beta chains below, sequenced in a study of shared clonotypes between healthy human individuals. Assay used: immunoSEQ multiplex PCR; TCRdb lists only in-frame clones, some missing. The sample consists of 85,000 to 100,000 clones, 60% to 70% of them appearing once. Sequencing was carried out using memory CD8+ T cells sorted from blood. Subset described: CD45RO+ cells pooled with CCR7-negative TemRA cells. Receptors originate from a man aged 25-45 years in good health.

The chain couples TRBV9 to TRBJ2-3; no definite D call. CDR1 SGDLS and CDR2 YYNGEE come from the germline V gene. The CDR3 contains 13 residues. With 3 bases removed from V and 4 bases from J, the gap between germline ends came to 9 bases. CDR3 loop: CASSAPRSDTQYF. In DNA form, the CDR3 reads TGTGCCAGCAGCGCTCCTCGGTCAGATACGCAGTATTTT.

This clone was seen a handful of times. This chain links TRBV2 with TRBJ2-7; 10 bases agree with TRBD1. CDR3 length: 14 residues. Germline values: CDR1 SNHLY, CDR2 FYNNEI. V lost 8 bases to trimming and J lost 3 bases; unmatched junction nucleotides: 7. The CDR3: CASSPGQGIYEQYF. CDR3 sequence (DNA): TGTGCCAGCTCCCCGGGACAGGGGATCTACGAGCAGTACTTC.

This chain uses TRBV27 with TRBJ2-2, with a weak D call TRBD1 (6 bases). Per the germline V gene, CDR1 is MNHEY and CDR2 is SMNVEV (reference sequence). The V gene lost 6 bases and the J gene lost 5 bases, with 22 bases spanning the gap. This CDR3 region has 17 residues. The CDR3 nucleotides read TGTGCCAGCAGCCTCGGGACACCCGGGTATACTACCGGGGAGCTGTTTTTT. It specifies CASSLGTPGYTTGELFF.

DNA of the CDR3: TGTGCCAGCCGGGACTATGGCTACGAGCAGTACTTC. It is translated as CASRDYGYEQYF. The chain recombines TRBV6-6 with TRBJ2-7; TRBD2 matches 7 bases. J gave up 3 bases and V 8 bases, and 4 bases lay outside the gene matches. Germline V gene sequence: CDR1 MNHNY, CDR2 SVGAGI (reference sequence). The CDR3 totals 12 residues.

The gene calls are TRBV18 and TRBJ2-2, with 9 bases identical to TRBD1. Trimming cost V 0 bases and J 4 bases; bases outside gene matches: 0. Germline-derived CDR1 and CDR2 are KGHSH and LQKENI. This CDR3 is built from 15 residues. DNA of the CDR3: TGTGCCAGCTCACCACCGACAGGGGGCACCGGGGAGCTGTTTTTT. Translated: CASSPPTGGTGELFF. The variable domain in full, completed from reference TRBV18 and TRBJ2-2, reads NAGVMQNPRHLVRRRGQEARLRCSPMKGHSHVYWYRQLPEEGLKFMVYLQKENIIDESGMPKERFSAEFPKEGPSILRIQQVVRGDSAAYFCASSPPTGGTGELFFGEGSRLTVL.

The genes are TRBV6-5 and TRBJ2-7; D uncertain. The CDR3 length is 12 residues. Germline V gives CDR1 MNHEY, CDR2 SVGAGI. Deletions cut 6 bases from V and 2 bases from J, with 8 bases between. CDR3 region: CASRDATYEQYF. CDR3 bases: TGTGCCAGCAGGGATGCAACCTACGAGCAGTACTTC.

The V call is TRBV12-5, the J call TRBJ2-3, with 11 bases that match TRBD1. V shed 1 base, J shed 0 bases, and the junction held 6 bases outside the gene matches. Germline CDR1 and CDR2: LGHNT and FRNRAP. This CDR3 region has 18 residues. DNA of the CDR3: TGTGCTAGTGGTTTGGGGACAGGGGGCGATTTTAGCACAGATACGCAGTATTTT. This sequence encodes CASGLGTGGDFSTDTQYF.

The CDR3 reads CASTRSSGRTGELFF. The CDR3 coding sequence is TGTGCCAGCACCAGAAGTAGCGGGAGAACCGGGGAGCTGTTTTTT. The genes are TRBV6-4 and TRBJ2-2; 9 positions match TRBD2. V was pared by 7 bases and J by 5 bases, with 8 bases of the junction left unmatched. Germline V lookup: CDR1 MRHNA, CDR2 SNTAGT. CDR3 length equals 15 residues.

The V gene is TRBV19, the J gene TRBJ2-3, with a weak D call TRBD2 (5 bases). The V and J ends lost 4 bases and 0 bases respectively, with 17 bases between them. Germline lookup yields CDR1 LNHDA and CDR2 SQIVND (reference sequence). This CDR3 has 17 residues. The CDR3 protein is CASSTSRLTTSTDTQYF. Written as DNA, the CDR3 is TGTGCCAGTAGTACTAGTCGACTGACTACTAGCACAGATACGCAGTATTTT.

The chain combines TRBV27 with TRBJ2-7; D gene uncertain. The V end was cut by 3 bases, the J end by 2 bases, with 14 bases between. This CDR3 has 15 residues. Germline V lookup: CDR1 MNHEY, CDR2 SMNVEV (reference sequence). The CDR3 here is CASSFTDVVPYEQYF. The DNA of the CDR3 is TGTGCCAGCAGTTTTACAGACGTCGTGCCCTACGAGCAGTACTTC.

V usage is TRBV10-3 and J usage is TRBJ2-7; no firm D call. Trimming took off 2 bases at V and 3 bases at J, with 11 bases between the two ends. The CDR3 is 14 amino acids. Germline values: CDR1 ENHRY, CDR2 SYGVKD. The CDR3 reads CAISERARGYEQYF. CDR3 sequence (DNA): TGTGCCATCAGTGAGAGGGCGAGAGGCTACGAGCAGTACTTC.

The chain is built from TRBV7-2 and TRBJ2-6; TRBD1 is a possible D gene (6 bases). Trimming left V 5 bases short and J 1 base short, with 12 bases between. This CDR3 spans 16 amino acids. The germline gives CDR1 SGHTA, CDR2 FQGNSA. The CDR3 DNA reads TGTGCCAGCAGCCTACAGGGTGGGTCTGGGGCCAACGTCCTGACTTTC. This encodes CASSLQGGSGANVLTF. The full variable domain, in which reference TRBV7-2 and TRBJ2-6 provide the parts outside the CDR3, is GAGVSQSPSNKVTEKGKDVELRCDPISGHTALYWYRQSLGQGLEFLIYFQGNSAPDKSGLPSDRFSAERTGGSVSTLTIQRTQQEDSAVYLCASSLQGGSGANVLTFGAGSRLTVL.

The chain couples TRBV7-5 to TRBJ2-7. TRBV7-5 constitutes a pseudogene. CDR3 length: 13 amino acids. Here the CDR3 DNA reads TGTGCCAGCAGCCACTCGGAAACCTACGAGCAGTACTTC. This encodes CASSHSETYEQYF.

V is TRBV5-1 and J is TRBJ1-1, with a weak D call TRBD1 (6 bases). The CDR3 runs 14 residues. The germline CDR1 and CDR2 sequences are SGHRS and YFSETQ. V gave up 6 bases and J gave up 1 base, with 13 bases separating them. The CDR3 DNA is TGCGCCAGCACCCTGACAGGATGGAACACTGAAGCTTTCTTT. Encoded protein: CASTLTGWNTEAFF.

The V and J genes are TRBV7-9 and TRBJ2-1; tentatively, D is TRBD2 (6 bases). Germline values: CDR1 SEHNR, CDR2 FQNEAQ (reference sequence). This CDR3 has 13 amino acids. Deletions cut 6 bases from V and 5 bases from J, with 11 bases between. This CDR3 reads CASRTTSNNEQFF. In DNA form, the CDR3 reads TGTGCCAGCAGAACGACTAGTAACAATGAGCAGTTCTTC.

The chain recombines TRBV7-4 with TRBJ2-7, with 7 bases matching TRBD1. The CDR3 sequence is 14 residues long. After removal of 5 bases from V and 2 bases from J, the junction contained 6 bases not matched to a gene. CDR1 is SGHVT and CDR2 is SQSDAQ in the germline V gene. The CDR3 nucleotides are TGTGCCAGCAGCAGACCGGGACAGCCCTACGAGCAGTACTTC. As protein: CASSRPGQPYEQYF.

This clone was counted only a few times. The gene calls are TRBV5-4 and TRBJ2-7; 8 bases align to TRBD2. Germline CDR1 reads SGHNT; CDR2 reads YYREEE (reference sequence). The J segment lost 3 bases and the V segment lost 4 bases, leaving 6 bases of the junction unmatched. The CDR3 has 14 amino acids. The CDR3 bases are TGTGCCAGCAGCCCCACTAGCGGACACTACGAGCAGTACTTC. Its translation is CASSPTSGHYEQYF.

This chain uses TRBV7-8 with TRBJ2-5; 7 bases map to TRBD1. This CDR3 has 16 amino acids. Germline V gene lookup returns CDR1 SGHVS and CDR2 FQNEAQ. The V segment lost 3 bases and the J segment 2 bases; nucleotides outside the gene matches: 9. This chain's CDR3 is CASSFEYRGWQETQYF. The DNA for the CDR3 is TGTGCCAGCAGCTTTGAATACAGGGGTTGGCAAGAGACCCAGTACTTC.

The rearrangement uses TRBV10-1 and TRBJ2-1; TRBD1 matches 8 bases. CDR3 length equals 14 residues. Germline lookup yields CDR1 WNHNN and CDR2 SYGVQD (reference sequence). J lost 8 bases, V lost 6 bases, and 9 bases had no gene match. The CDR3 protein is CASSQNPGGHEQFF. DNA of the CDR3: TGCGCCAGCAGCCAGAACCCAGGGGGCCATGAGCAGTTCTTC.

This clone was counted only a few times. One end of the junction is discordant with germline, which a read error may explain. The chain recombines TRBV5-3 with TRBJ2-3; perhaps TRBD2 as D (5 bases). TRBV5-3 is an ORF for which the function is uncertain. CDR3 size: 15 residues. Written as DNA, the CDR3 is TGTGCCAGCAGCTCCATTCCTTCGAGGGAAGATACGCAGTATTTT. It translates to CASSSIPSREDTQYF.

This clone was recorded at least ten times. The rearrangement uses TRBV4-1 and TRBJ1-5; D is undetermined. The germline CDR1 and CDR2 sequences are MGHRA and YSYEKL. V dropped 10 bases and J dropped 3 bases, with 19 bases sitting between them. The CDR3 loop spans 15 amino acids. CDR3 sequence: CATSERHLSNQPQHF. DNA of the CDR3: TGCGCCACCTCAGAACGACACCTCTCCAATCAGCCCCAGCATTTT.

The J gene is TRBJ2-1, the V gene TRBV19, with TRBD1 matching over 9 bases. Germline CDR1 is LNHDA and CDR2 is SQIVND (reference sequence). This CDR3 has 17 residues. After removal of 1 base from V and 12 bases from J, the junction contained 16 bases not matched to a gene. CDR3 sequence: CASSIVSGQGRRDGQFF. The CDR3 nucleotides are TGTGCCAGTAGTATAGTAAGTGGACAGGGGAGGCGCGACGGGCAGTTCTTC.

V is TRBV4-3 and J is TRBJ2-5; 9 nucleotides align to TRBD1. From germline, CDR1 is LGHNA and CDR2 YSLEER. The CDR3 totals 18 residues. The V and J ends lost 0 bases and 5 bases, in that order; junction bases with no gene match: 13. The CDR3, as DNA: TGCGCCAGCAGCCAAGACGTGTACAGGGGGACAGGGCGGGAGACCCAGTACTTC. Translated, it gives CASSQDVYRGTGRETQYF.

CDR3 DNA sequence: TGTGCCATTTTTATGTGGGCTCAGCTCGAAAAACTGTTTTTT. Its translation is CAIFMWAQLEKLFF. This rearrangement joins TRBV21-1 to TRBJ1-4; the table's TRBD1 call for D was not verified on the DNA. TRBV21-1 is listed as a pseudogene. The CDR3 has 14 amino acids.

V and J are TRBV6-1 and TRBJ2-7; the D is unclear. The CDR3 runs to 17 residues. Trimming stripped 3 bases from V and 6 bases from J, with 24 bases between. Germline V CDR1 and CDR2: MNHNS, SASEGT. DNA for the CDR3: TGTGCCAGCAGTGAGCCCCGCGGTTGGGCAGTGGGGTTCGAGCAGTACTTC. This encodes CASSEPRGWAVGFEQYF.

This rearrangement joins TRBV7-8 to TRBJ1-4, with 7 bases lining up with TRBD1. CDR1 and CDR2 from the germline V gene are SGHVS and FQNEAQ. The CDR3 is made up of 15 amino acids. V trimming: 5 bases; J trimming: 4 bases; junction bases outside the gene matches: 7. Here the CDR3 reads CASSEPGQINEKLFF. DNA for the CDR3: TGTGCCAGCAGCGAACCGGGACAGATTAATGAAAAACTGTTTTTT.